This T cell receptor beta chain was recorded in a study of regulatory dendritic cells for organ transplantation. Looking at the study overall: LPS was added to dendritic cell cultures on day 6.

Notes on this clone: Its antigen is still unknown.

Trimming shortened V by 1 base and J by 3 bases, and 16 bases separated the two germline ends. CDR3 size: 16 residues. The germline gives CDR1 SGHVS, CDR2 FQNEAQ. The assay was immunoSEQ multiplex PCR, and TCRdb's table has in-frame clones only and misses some. The data hold roughly 12,000 clones, with 75% to 80% observed a single time. Notes on the study in general: Regulatory dendritic cells appeared to expand memory CD8+ clones less than mature ones. Naive CD4+ and CD8+ repertoires were highly diverse; memory CD8+ was most oligoclonal.

Sorted T cells were CFSE-labeled and cultured more than 4 days with allogeneic regulatory or mature dendritic cells at 1:10. FACS sorted CD4+ or CD8+ T cells into CD45RA+ naive and CD45RO+ memory. The rearrangement links TRBV7-8 to TRBJ2-7, with a weak D call TRBD1 (5 bases). This receptor was obtained from a human donor in good health. Material: naive CD8+ T cells from blood cultured with regulatory dendritic cells. Regarding subset: CD45RA+ naive T cells. CDR3 in amino acids: CASSLGVGAGVYEQYF. The CDR3 DNA follows: TGTGCCAGCAGCTTAGGGGTAGGGGCAGGAGTCTACGAGCAGTACTTC.